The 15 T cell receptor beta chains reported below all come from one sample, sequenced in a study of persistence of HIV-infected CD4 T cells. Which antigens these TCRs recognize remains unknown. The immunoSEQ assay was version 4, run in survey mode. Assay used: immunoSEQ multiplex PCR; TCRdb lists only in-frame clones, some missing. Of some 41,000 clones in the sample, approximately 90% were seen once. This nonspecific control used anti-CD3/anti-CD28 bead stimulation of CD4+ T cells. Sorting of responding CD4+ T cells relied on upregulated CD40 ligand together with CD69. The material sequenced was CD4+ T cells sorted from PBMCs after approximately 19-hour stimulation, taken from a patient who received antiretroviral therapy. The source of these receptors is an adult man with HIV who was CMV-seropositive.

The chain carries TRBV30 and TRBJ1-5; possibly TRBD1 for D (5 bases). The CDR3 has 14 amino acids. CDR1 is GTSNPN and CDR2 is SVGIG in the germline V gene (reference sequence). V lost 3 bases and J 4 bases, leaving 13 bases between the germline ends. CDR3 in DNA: TGTGCCTGGAGCCCGGGACTTCAGAATCAGCCCCAGCATTTT. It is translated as CAWSPGLQNQPQHF.

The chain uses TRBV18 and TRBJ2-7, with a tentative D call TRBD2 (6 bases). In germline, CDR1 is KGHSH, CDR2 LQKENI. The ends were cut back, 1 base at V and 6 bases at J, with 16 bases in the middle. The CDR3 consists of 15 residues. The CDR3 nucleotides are TGTGCCAGCTCACCACGTCCGGGACTGAACATCGAGCAGTACTTC. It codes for CASSPRPGLNIEQYF.

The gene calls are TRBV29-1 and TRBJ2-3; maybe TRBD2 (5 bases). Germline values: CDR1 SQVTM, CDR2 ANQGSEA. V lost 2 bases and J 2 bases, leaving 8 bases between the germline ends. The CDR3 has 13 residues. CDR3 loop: CSVERLATDTQYF. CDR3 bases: TGCAGCGTTGAAAGGCTAGCCACAGATACGCAGTATTTT.

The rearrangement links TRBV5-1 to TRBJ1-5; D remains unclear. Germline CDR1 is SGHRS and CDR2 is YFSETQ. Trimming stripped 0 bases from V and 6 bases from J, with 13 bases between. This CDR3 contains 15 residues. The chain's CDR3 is CASSLGSGSGQPQHF. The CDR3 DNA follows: TGCGCCAGCAGCTTGGGGTCAGGTAGCGGTCAGCCCCAGCATTTT.

The CDR3 bases are TGTGCCAGCTCAGAGACAGGATATGGTTCGGGCACTGAAGCTTTCTTT. It encodes CASSETGYGSGTEAFF. J is TRBJ1-1 and V is TRBV18, with D perhaps TRBD1 (6 bases). Trimming stripped 5 bases from V and 4 bases from J, with 20 bases between. CDR1 is KGHSH, CDR2 LQKENI, per germline. The CDR3 extends over 16 amino acids.

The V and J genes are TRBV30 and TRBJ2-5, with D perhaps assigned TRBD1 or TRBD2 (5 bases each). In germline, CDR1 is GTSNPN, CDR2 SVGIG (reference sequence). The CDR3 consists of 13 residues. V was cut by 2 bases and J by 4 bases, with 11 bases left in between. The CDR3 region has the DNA TGTGCCTGGAGTTGGCCGGGGCCAGAGACCCAGTACTTC. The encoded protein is CAWSWPGPETQYF.

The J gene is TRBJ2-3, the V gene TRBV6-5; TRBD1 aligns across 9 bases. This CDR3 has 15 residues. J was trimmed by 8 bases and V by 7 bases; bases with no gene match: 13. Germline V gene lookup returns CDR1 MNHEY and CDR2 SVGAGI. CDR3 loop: CASNSGTGRGSTQYF. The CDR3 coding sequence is TGTGCCAGCAATTCCGGGACAGGGAGGGGGAGTACGCAGTATTTT.

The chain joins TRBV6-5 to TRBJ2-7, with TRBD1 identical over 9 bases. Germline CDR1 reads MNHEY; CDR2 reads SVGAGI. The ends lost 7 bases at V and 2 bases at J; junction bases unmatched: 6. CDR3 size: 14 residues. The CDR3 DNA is TGTGCCAGCATCCGAAGACAGGGGGCCTACGAGCAGTACTTC. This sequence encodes CASIRRQGAYEQYF.

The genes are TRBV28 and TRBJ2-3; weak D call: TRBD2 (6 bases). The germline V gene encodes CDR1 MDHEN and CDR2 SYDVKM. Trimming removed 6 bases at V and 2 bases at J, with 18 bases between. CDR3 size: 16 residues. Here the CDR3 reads CASRTSRDSATDTQYF. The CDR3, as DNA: TGTGCCAGCAGAACAAGCCGGGACTCCGCCACAGATACGCAGTATTTT.

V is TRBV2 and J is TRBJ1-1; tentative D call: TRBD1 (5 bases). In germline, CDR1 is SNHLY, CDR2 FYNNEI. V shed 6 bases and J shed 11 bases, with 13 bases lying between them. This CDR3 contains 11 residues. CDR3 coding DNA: TGTGCCAGCAGGGAGACAGATCGTGCTTTCTTT. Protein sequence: CASRETDRAFF.

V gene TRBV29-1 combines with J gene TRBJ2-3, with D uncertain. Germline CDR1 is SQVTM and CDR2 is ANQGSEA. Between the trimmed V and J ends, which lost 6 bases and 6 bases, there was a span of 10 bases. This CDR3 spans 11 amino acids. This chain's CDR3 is CSVKKTDTQYF. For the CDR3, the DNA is TGCAGCGTGAAAAAGACGGATACGCAGTATTTT.

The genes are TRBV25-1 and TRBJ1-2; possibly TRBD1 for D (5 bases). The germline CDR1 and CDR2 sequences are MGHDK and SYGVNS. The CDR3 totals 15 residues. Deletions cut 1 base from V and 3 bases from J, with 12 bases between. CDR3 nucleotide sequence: TGTGCCAGCAGTGAATCGAACAGGCCCTACTATGGCTACACCTTC. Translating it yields CASSESNRPYYGYTF.

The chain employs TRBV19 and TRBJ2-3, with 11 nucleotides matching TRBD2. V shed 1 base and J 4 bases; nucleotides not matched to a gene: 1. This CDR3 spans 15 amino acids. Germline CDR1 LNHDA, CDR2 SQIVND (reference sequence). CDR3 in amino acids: CASSIGLAGPDTQYF. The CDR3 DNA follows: TGTGCCAGTAGTATAGGACTAGCGGGGCCAGATACGCAGTATTTT.

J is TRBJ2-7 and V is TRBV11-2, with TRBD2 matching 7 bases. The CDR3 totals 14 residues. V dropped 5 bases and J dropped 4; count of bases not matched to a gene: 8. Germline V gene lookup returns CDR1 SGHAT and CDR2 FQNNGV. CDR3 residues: CASSLGRARYEQYF. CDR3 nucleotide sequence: TGTGCCAGCAGCCTTGGGAGGGCCCGATACGAGCAGTACTTC.

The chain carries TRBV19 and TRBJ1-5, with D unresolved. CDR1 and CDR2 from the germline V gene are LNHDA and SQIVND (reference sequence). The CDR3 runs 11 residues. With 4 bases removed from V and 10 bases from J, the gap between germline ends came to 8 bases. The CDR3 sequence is CASSRWGPQHF. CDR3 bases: TGTGCCAGTAGTAGGTGGGGACCCCAGCATTTT.